This paragraph covers one T cell receptor (beta chain) sequence. This sample's treatment: roughly 20 received Ad26.COV2.S at low or high dose, single or two shots; about 5 received placebo; per-sample allocation not given. Sampling was performed 63 days after the first vaccine or placebo injection. This entry is derived from a study of Ad26.COV2.S vaccination and SARS-CoV-2 variants. Profiled with immunoSEQ multiplex PCR; TCRdb holds only in-frame clones, not every one. The repertoire holds roughly 320,000 clones, roughly 91% seen once, with around 3.6% in the top ten. Germline V CDR1 and CDR2: SNHLY, FYNNEI. This CDR3 spans 17 amino acids. V lost 0 bases to trimming and J lost 0 bases, with 11 bases between them.

The receptor was derived from a person between 18 and 59 years old who received the Ad26.COV2.S COVID-19 vaccine or a placebo. This rearrangement joins TRBV2 to TRBJ1-4; D is undetermined. The input for sequencing was peripheral blood, taken in a trial of Ad26.COV2.S vaccine versus placebo. The CDR3 coding sequence is TGTGCCAGCAGTGAAGCAGCCCGGATCACAACTAATGAAAAACTGTTTTTT. Its translation is CASSEAARITTNEKLFF.